This T cell receptor (beta chain) is from a study of T cells in Graves' hyperthyroidism and ophthalmopathy. Study results and limitations: For ophthalmopathy, model prediction preceded onset by a median approximately 6 months.

To note about this clonotype: Its matching antigen is unknown. At one end the junction does not follow the germline gene, possibly because of a read error.

CDR1 MNHEY and CDR2 SVGEGT come from the germline V gene. The CDR3 runs to 17 residues. With a duration under 2 months, the hyperthyroidism was newly diagnosed in patients aged 18 to 65. The source material, RNA transcripts, was used to amplify TCR beta CDR3 regions. When the TCR CDR3 underwent first-round RT-PCR, the HTBI primer set was used. TCRdb itself ran the multiplex PCR reads through MiXCR, one entry per CDR3 protein. In the table there are hundreds of thousands of distinct CDR3 sequences, about 13% of which are singletons. Sample: blood. The V and J genes are TRBV6-2 or TRBV6-3 and TRBJ2-1, with 11 bases identical to TRBD2. The sequence came from a woman under 30 with Graves' hyperthyroidism. CDR3 residues: CASSDSPGLAGYNEQFF. Written as DNA, the CDR3 is TGTGCCAGCAGTGACTCCCCCGGACTAGCGGGCTACAATGAGCAGTTCTTC.